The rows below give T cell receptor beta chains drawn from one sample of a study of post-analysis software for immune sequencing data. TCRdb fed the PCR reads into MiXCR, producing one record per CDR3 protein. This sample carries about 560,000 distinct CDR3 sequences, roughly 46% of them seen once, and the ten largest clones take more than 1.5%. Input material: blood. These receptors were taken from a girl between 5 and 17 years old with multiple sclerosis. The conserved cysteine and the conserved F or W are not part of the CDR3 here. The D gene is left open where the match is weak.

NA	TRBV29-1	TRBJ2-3	SVGLSGIKDTQY
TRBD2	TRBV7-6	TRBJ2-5	ASSQSLAGGIGQETQY
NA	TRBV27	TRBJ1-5	ASGRGYQPQH
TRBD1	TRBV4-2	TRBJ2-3	ASSPQRQGANTQY
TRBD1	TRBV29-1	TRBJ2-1	SVGQGDEQF
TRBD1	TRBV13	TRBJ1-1	ASSSVSSTGTNTEAF
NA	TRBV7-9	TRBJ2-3	ASSLDHPDTQY
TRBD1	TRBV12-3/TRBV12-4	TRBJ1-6	ASSLTGWESPLH
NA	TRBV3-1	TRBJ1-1	ASSRPGARGRATDTEAF
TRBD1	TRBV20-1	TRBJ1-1	SAVAGGLPEAF
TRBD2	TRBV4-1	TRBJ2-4	ASSQDRAGGPDIQY
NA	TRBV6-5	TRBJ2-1	ASSGGQNYNEQF